The entry below gives a single TCR beta chain sequence along with its context. This sample was taken from a study of blood T cell repertoires in COVID-19. Study-level background: Both acute and convalescent COVID-19 samples were obtained from the United States, Italy and Spain. Sources were T cells, B-cell-depleted T cells, or PBMCs; the material itself was cDNA or gDNA.

Per the study methods: Reference gene primer amplification gave estimated nucleated cell counts. The table came from immunoSEQ multiplex PCR; TCRdb's copy has only in-frame clones and leaves some out. V and J calls and clone size are as listed in that table; D and trimming were resolved from the DNA. The data show about 190,000 clones, with 90% seen just once and around 0.63% held by the top ten. The CDR3 length is 14 residues. From germline, CDR1 is MNHNY and CDR2 SVGAGI (reference sequence). V was pared by 6 bases and J by 3 bases, with 12 bases between. Sample: peripheral blood. This TCR derives from a man aged 45-65 years with acute or convalescent COVID-19. The rearrangement links TRBV6-6 to TRBJ1-5; D perhaps matches TRBD1 (6 bases). CDR3 bases: TGTGCCAGCAGATCCGGGACATACAATCAGCCCCAGCATTTT. Encoded protein: CASRSGTYNQPQHF.